The source of this T cell receptor beta chain is a study of T cell repertoires in cytomegalovirus infection. Study background: In public TCR beta signatures, there were indications of both CMV infection and matching HLA type. General study findings and limits: Within the response measured ex vivo, HLA-C-restricted CMV-specific TCR beta clonotypes were dominant. The study identified carriers of CMV plus the relevant HLA from cumulative public TCR beta family frequency.

The CDR3 covers 13 residues. Per the germline V gene, CDR1 is SEHNR and CDR2 is FQNEAQ (reference sequence). V shed 2 bases and J shed 10 bases, with 12 bases lying between them. Each CDR3 protein is one row after TCRdb ran MiXCR on the reads. The sample has about a million distinct CDR3 sequences, approximately 31% seen once; the top ten hold around 15%. This clonotype has more than one count but fewer than ten. Its cognate antigen is unknown. This receptor was taken from a human donor in good health (CMV status not recorded). Some clones in this sample may be carry-over from other donors' samples. The material was cultured CD8+ T cells from PBMCs, obtained from culture after CMV antigen stimulation. J is TRBJ2-1 and V is TRBV7-9, with unresolved D. CDR3 in amino acids: CASSLPGSLEQFF. For the CDR3, the DNA is TGTGCCAGCAGCTTACCTGGCAGTTTGGAGCAGTTCTTC.